Reported below is one T cell receptor (beta chain). The antigen is unknown. The sample comes from a study of cytomegalovirus exposure and HLA in healthy donors. Study-level points and caveats: Rarity held for most TCR sequences, but there were some public TCRs that occurred in many donors. TCR beta chains numbering under 200 were designated cytomegalovirus-associated.

The protocol was immunoSEQ multiplex PCR, while the TCRdb copy is restricted to in-frame clones and leaves out a portion. This table has 150,000 to 200,000 clones, 75% to 90% appearing once. CDR3 size: 14 residues. V dropped 0 bases and J dropped 9 bases, with 15 bases sitting between them. Germline CDR1 reads MGHRA; CDR2 reads YSYEKL. This clonotype was sampled from a man aged 18 to 35 in good health and CMV-seropositive. The V call is TRBV4-1, the J call TRBJ2-7, with D perhaps matching TRBD2 (5 bases). The sample was PBMCs. The CDR3 coding sequence is TGCGCCAGCAGCCAAGATCTAGAGGGTCAAGGGCAGTACTTC. Protein product: CASSQDLEGQGQYF.